A single sample is the source of the 27 T cell receptor beta chains below, sequenced in a study of identical twins. TCRdb analysed the 5' RACE reads with MiXCR anew, one entry per CDR3 protein. This table holds roughly 720,000 distinct CDR3 sequences, around a sixth found once. The data also belong to a second study, concerning T cells expressing NK-cell markers.

Sequenced input: PBMCs. The origin of the receptors is a woman aged 18-29 years in good health.

The chain joins TRBV20-1 to TRBJ2-5; possibly TRBD1 or TRBD2 for D (6 bases each). The V end was cut by 2 bases, the J end by 5 bases, with 15 bases between. CDR3 length: 14 amino acids. Germline assignment: CDR1 DFQATT and CDR2 SNEGSKA (reference sequence). This chain's CDR3 is CSARLGGAGETQYF. As DNA, the CDR3 is TGCAGTGCTAGATTGGGGGGCGCGGGGGAGACCCAGTACTTC.

The sample holds many counts of this clonotype. The J gene is TRBJ1-2, the V gene TRBV20-1; 7 bases fit TRBD1. V gave up 6 bases and J gave up 3 bases; unmatched junction bases: 10. CDR3 length: 14 residues. The germline V gene encodes CDR1 DFQATT and CDR2 SNEGSKA (reference sequence). This CDR3 reads CSAKGLGQHYGYTF. CDR3 in DNA: TGCAGTGCGAAGGGGCTGGGACAGCACTATGGCTACACCTTC.

The genes are TRBV15 and TRBJ2-5; D is unclear. This CDR3 region has 13 residues. The V end lost 0 bases, the J end lost 5 bases, and 7 bases lay between the germline ends. From germline, CDR1 is LNHNV and CDR2 YYDKDF (reference sequence). The CDR3 loop reads CATSRDPRETQYF. As DNA, the CDR3 is TGTGCCACCAGCAGAGATCCCCGGGAGACCCAGTACTTC.

The sample holds a few counts of this clonotype. The rearrangement links TRBV4-1 to TRBJ2-1, with TRBD2 matching 9 bases. Germline V lookup: CDR1 MGHRA, CDR2 YSYEKL. J gave up 8 bases and V 0 bases, and 11 bases lay outside the gene matches. The CDR3 sequence is 17 residues long. The CDR3 spells CASSQEPRLAGRDEQFF. DNA of the CDR3: TGCGCCAGCAGCCAAGAACCGAGGCTAGCGGGACGGGATGAGCAGTTCTTC.

This clonotype was seen only a few times. The J gene is TRBJ2-1, the V gene TRBV9; D assignment may be TRBD1 or TRBD2 (5 bases each). The germline gives CDR1 SGDLS, CDR2 YYNGEE. V lost 0 bases and J 6 bases, leaving 16 bases between the germline ends. The CDR3 has 16 residues. The CDR3 DNA reads as TGTGCCAGCAGCGTAGACTTAGGGGCCCGGGGCAATGAGCAGTTCTTC. Its protein product is CASSVDLGARGNEQFF.

With regard to this clonotype: A read error may account for a junction end that differs from germline. The chain couples TRBV19 to TRBJ2-7, with a tentative D call TRBD2 (7 bases). The CDR3 spans 12 residues. Germline values: CDR1 LNHDA, CDR2 SQIVND (reference sequence). The DNA of the CDR3 is TGTGCCAGTAGCCATCCCGGCGGGGGCTTGGACTTC. This sequence encodes CASSHPGGGLDF.

The chain joins TRBV7-2 to TRBJ2-3; TRBD2 aligns across 12 bases. Germline V gene sequence: CDR1 SGHTA, CDR2 FQGNSA. V shed 6 bases and J 4 bases; nucleotides not matched to a gene: 8. The CDR3 loop spans 16 amino acids. CDR3 nucleotides: TGTGCCAGCAGTCTAGCGGGAGGGCCCCGGCCAGATACGCAGTATTTT. Protein sequence: CASSLAGGPRPDTQYF.

The V gene is TRBV11-1, the J gene TRBJ2-6; D gene uncertain. Germline assignment: CDR1 SGHAT and CDR2 FQDESV (reference sequence). Trimming shortened V by 4 bases and J by 0 bases, and 7 bases separated the two germline ends. The CDR3 length is 15 residues. Here the CDR3 DNA reads TGTGCCAGCAGCTCCCGTTTCTCTGGGGCCAACGTCCTGACTTTC. This translates into CASSSRFSGANVLTF.

V gene TRBV5-6 combines with J gene TRBJ2-1, with D perhaps assigned TRBD1 or TRBD2 (6 bases each). Per the germline V gene, CDR1 is SGHDT and CDR2 is YYEEEE. Trimming pared 4 bases from V and 9 bases from J, leaving 11 bases between. This CDR3 has 12 amino acids. This chain's CDR3 is CASSREGGEQFF. The CDR3 DNA is TGTGCCAGCAGCCGAGAGGGGGGTGAGCAGTTCTTC.

CDR3 coding DNA: TGTGCTAGTGGTTACGGGACAGGGAGGGAGACCCAGTACTTC. This gives the protein CASGYGTGRETQYF. The gene calls are TRBV12-5 and TRBJ2-5, with 9 bases aligning to TRBD1. The trim removed 4 bases at V and 5 bases at J, leaving 5 bases unmatched. This CDR3 has 14 amino acids. CDR1 LGHNT and CDR2 FRNRAP come from the germline V gene.

The V gene is TRBV6-5, the J gene TRBJ2-5; perhaps TRBD1 as D (5 bases). The germline gives CDR1 MNHEY, CDR2 SVGAGI. CDR3 length equals 16 residues. V lost 8 bases and J lost 4, with 23 bases in between. This CDR3 is CASVLPSRAGRETQYF. The CDR3 DNA sequence: TGTGCCAGCGTTCTCCCCTCCAGGGCCGGTAGAGAGACCCAGTACTTC.

This rearrangement joins TRBV20-1 to TRBJ2-7; TRBD2 is a possible D gene (6 bases). The germline V gene encodes CDR1 DFQATT and CDR2 SNEGSKA (reference sequence). V lost 2 bases to trimming and J lost 0 bases, with 11 bases between them. CDR3 size: 14 residues. The CDR3 DNA is TGCAGTGCTAGAAAGCGGGCCCCCTCCTACGAGCAGTACTTC. It codes for CSARKRAPSYEQYF.

This chain uses TRBV18 with TRBJ2-1, with no clear D. This CDR3 is 13 amino acids long. Germline assignment: CDR1 KGHSH and CDR2 LQKENI. The germline V and J ends were trimmed by 3 bases and 8 bases, with 11 bases remaining between them. The chain's CDR3 is CASSPELAYEQFF. The CDR3, as DNA: TGTGCCAGCTCACCCGAGTTAGCCTATGAGCAGTTCTTC.

In this sample, this clonotype turned up once. CDR3 sequence: CASSLRRGAGTEAFF. The CDR3 region has the DNA TGTGCCAGCAGCTTAAGAAGGGGCGCGGGTACTGAAGCTTTCTTT. The chain is built from TRBV11-1 and TRBJ1-1; weak D call: TRBD1 (5 bases). This CDR3 spans 15 amino acids. Trimming stripped 2 bases from V and 5 bases from J, with 15 bases between. Germline values: CDR1 SGHAT, CDR2 FQDESV (reference sequence).

V usage is TRBV9 and J usage is TRBJ1-1; tentatively, D is TRBD1 (5 bases). This CDR3 contains 14 residues. The ends were cut back, 2 bases at V and 4 bases at J, with 12 bases in the middle. Germline V gives CDR1 SGDLS, CDR2 YYNGEE. CDR3 nucleotide sequence: TGTGCCAGCAGCGTTGGGGGTTCGGGCACTGAAGCTTTCTTT. Translating gives CASSVGGSGTEAFF.

CDR3 sequence: CASSFGLFGEAFF. CDR3 nucleotide sequence: TGTGCCAGCAGCTTTGGCCTATTCGGTGAAGCTTTCTTT. This chain joins TRBV7-2 and TRBJ1-1; D ambiguous. CDR3 size: 13 residues. Trimming left V 3 bases short and J 7 bases short, with 12 bases between. The germline CDR1 and CDR2 sequences are SGHTA and FQGNSA. The full variable domain, rest sourced from reference TRBV7-2 and TRBJ1-1, is GAGVSQSPSNKVTEKGKDVELRCDPISGHTALYWYRQSLGQGLEFLIYFQGNSAPDKSGLPSDRFSAERTGGSVSTLTIQRTQQEDSAVYLCASSFGLFGEAFFGQGTRLTVV.

This clonotype has a handful of counts. The V and J genes are TRBV6-6 and TRBJ2-1; D assignment may be TRBD1 or TRBD2 (5 bases each). CDR3 size: 12 residues. CDR1 is MNHNY, CDR2 SVGAGI, per germline (reference sequence). With 7 bases removed from V and 3 bases from J, the gap between germline ends came to 7 bases. The CDR3 nucleotides are TGTGCCAGCATGGGGGACTACAATGAGCAGTTCTTC. The encoded protein is CASMGDYNEQFF.

The table lists this clonotype with a few counts. A much larger clonotype is one base distant, so this may be a read error. V usage is TRBV28 and J usage is TRBJ1-5; the D gene is possibly TRBD1 (5 bases). CDR1 is MDHEN and CDR2 is SYDVKM in the germline V gene. The V and J ends lost 7 bases and 2 bases respectively, with 6 bases between them. The CDR3 runs to 12 residues. The CDR3 loop reads CASKQGNQPQHF. DNA of the CDR3: TGTGCCAGCAAACAGGGCAATCAGCCCCAGCATTTT.

The J gene is TRBJ2-7, the V gene TRBV12-3 or TRBV12-4; 8 nucleotides agree with TRBD1. The ends lost 4 bases at V and 3 bases at J; junction bases unmatched: 11. The CDR3 has 16 residues. CDR3 in DNA: TGTGCCAGCAGTTGGACAGGGACCTACGCGGTCTACGAGCAGTACTTC. It translates to CASSWTGTYAVYEQYF.

The chain carries TRBV9 and TRBJ2-1, with 11 bases aligning to TRBD1. Germline values: CDR1 SGDLS, CDR2 YYNGEE. J was trimmed by 8 bases and V by 2 bases; bases with no gene match: 15. This CDR3 spans 18 amino acids. CDR3 bases: TGTGCCAGCAGCGTCCTCACATCCGGGACAGGGGGTCGCGATGAGCAGTTCTTC. Translating it yields CASSVLTSGTGGRDEQFF. Together with reference TRBV9 and TRBJ2-1, the CDR3 gives the full variable domain: DSGVTQTPKHLITATGQRVTLRCSPRSGDLSVYWYQQSLDQGLQFLIQYYNGEERAKGNILERFSAQQFPDLHSELNLSSLELGDSALYFCASSVLTSGTGGRDEQFFGPGTRLTVL.

The CDR3 region is CASANRDARGSQPQHF. CDR3 sequence (DNA): TGTGCCAGCGCGAACCGGGACGCCCGAGGTAGTCAGCCCCAGCATTTT. The rearrangement links TRBV6-2 or TRBV6-3 to TRBJ1-5; D might be TRBD1 (5 bases). With 8 bases removed from V and 6 bases from J, the gap between germline ends came to 23 bases. This CDR3 region has 16 residues. The V gene's germline CDR1 is MNHEY and CDR2 SVGEGT.

The chain links TRBV6-5 to TRBJ2-7; D is uncertain. The germline CDR1 and CDR2 sequences are MNHEY and SVGAGI. The CDR3 is 14 residues long. V lost 0 bases and J lost 1, with 7 bases in between. In DNA form, the CDR3 reads TGTGCCAGCAGTTACTCTCCGGTTTCCTACGAGCAGTACTTC. Encoded protein: CASSYSPVSYEQYF.

The J gene is TRBJ2-7, the V gene TRBV7-2; possibly TRBD2 for D (6 bases). Trimming took off 5 bases at V and 6 bases at J, with 11 bases between the two ends. The CDR3 has 12 residues. From germline, CDR1 is SGHTA and CDR2 FQGNSA. The CDR3 sequence: CASSRLVSEQYF. In DNA, the CDR3 is TGTGCCAGCAGCCGACTAGTCTCCGAGCAGTACTTC.

The chain uses TRBV20-1 and TRBJ2-7; 7 bases are a match to TRBD2. Germline lookup yields CDR1 DFQATT and CDR2 SNEGSKA (reference sequence). CDR3 length: 13 amino acids. Germline trimming cut 5 bases from V and 4 bases from J; bases unmatched to any gene: 8. The CDR3 region has the DNA TGCAGTGCTGGCCTTAGAGCGGGGTACGAGCAGTACTTC. It codes for CSAGLRAGYEQYF.

This clonotype occurred a few times. This chain uses TRBV12-3 or TRBV12-4 with TRBJ1-5; D is unclear. V dropped 6 bases and J dropped 3 bases, with 15 bases sitting between them. The CDR3 runs 15 residues. This CDR3 is CASSQPGLFNQPQHF. As DNA, the CDR3 is TGTGCCAGCAGCCAGCCGGGCCTATTCAATCAGCCCCAGCATTTT.

The V call is TRBV5-6, the J call TRBJ2-7, with D perhaps TRBD2 (6 bases). The germline V and J ends were trimmed by 2 bases and 4 bases, with 16 bases remaining between them. CDR1 and CDR2 (germline): SGHDT, YYEEEE. This CDR3 is built from 15 residues. CDR3 amino acids: CASSFGGTFPYEQYF. The CDR3, as DNA: TGTGCCAGCAGCTTTGGCGGGACTTTTCCTTACGAGCAGTACTTC.

The chain carries TRBV5-1 and TRBJ2-1; TRBD2 matches at 9 bases. The junction had 6 bases not matched to a gene; V was cut back by 2 bases and J by 9 bases. The germline V gene encodes CDR1 SGHRS and CDR2 YFSETQ. There are 14 residues in the CDR3. The CDR3 reads CASSFSSGKTEQFF. For the CDR3, the DNA is TGCGCCAGCAGCTTTTCTAGCGGGAAGACTGAGCAGTTCTTC.